The clone carrying this T cell receptor beta chain was recorded a few times. Profiling relied on immunoSEQ multiplex PCR, and the TCRdb table lists in-frame clones only, not all of them. The sample has 85,000 to 100,000 clones; 80% are singletons. Time point of the sample: after dendritic cell vaccination, including at tumor progression/relapse. The data were obtained in a study of glioma-infiltrating T cells after dendritic cell vaccination. Study details: Dendritic cell vaccination trial patients had either newly diagnosed or recurrent glioblastoma.

The CDR3 runs 13 residues. Germline V gene sequence: CDR1 SGHRS, CDR2 YFSETQ. J was trimmed by 6 bases and V by 5 bases; bases with no gene match: 7. This receptor was obtained from a human donor with glioblastoma. Sequencing used blood, obtained after dendritic cell vaccination. V gene TRBV5-1 combines with J gene TRBJ1-2; 7 bases line up with TRBD1. The CDR3 nucleotides read TGCGCCAGCAGTCAACAGGGGCGGGATGGCTACACCTTC. Protein product: CASSQQGRDGYTF.